A selection of T cell receptor beta chains follows, all from one sample in a study of blood T cell repertoires in COVID-19. Some clones are missing from TCRdb's copy, which holds only in-frame ones; the method was immunoSEQ multiplex PCR. The sample comprises around 150,000 clones, 75% to 90% of which are singletons, and 3% to 3.5% rests with the top ten. Sequenced: peripheral blood. These receptors were collected from a woman aged 60-70 years with active COVID-19. CDR3s include the opening cysteine and the closing phenylalanine or tryptophan. The D gene is left open where the match is weak. Only part of the rows carry a size: once, few, many, or a class if the clone is expanded.

V gene	CDR3 length	clone size	J gene	D gene	CDR3 protein	CDR3 DNA
TRBV7-3	13	-	TRBJ1-1	-	CASSRLYTTEAFF	TGTGCCAGCAGCCGACTTTACACCACTGAAGCTTTCTTT
TRBV7-2	15	-	TRBJ1-5	-	CASSLDRAVGQPQHF	TGTGCCAGCAGCTTAGACAGGGCGGTGGGACAGCCCCAGCATTTT
TRBV19	13	-	TRBJ1-5	-	CASSYRESQPQHF	TGTGCCAGTTCGTACAGGGAATCTCAGCCCCAGCATTTT
TRBV7-8	15	-	TRBJ1-2	TRBD1	CASSLGDRRNYGYTF	TGTGCCAGCAGCTTAGGGGACAGGCGTAACTATGGCTACACCTTC
TRBV5-1	14	-	TRBJ2-2	TRBD2	CASSRLGGSGELFF	TGCGCCAGCAGCCGCCTGGGAGGGTCCGGGGAGCTGTTTTTT
TRBV7-2	18	once	TRBJ1-6	-	CASSLKKDRSIYNSPLHF	TGTGCCAGCAGTTTGAAAAAAGACAGGTCGATCTATAATTCACCCCTCCACTTT
TRBV28	11	few	TRBJ1-5	-	CASSFSRVQHF	TGTGCCAGCAGTTTCAGTCGGGTCCAGCATTTT
TRBV28	16	-	TRBJ2-3	TRBD2	CASSPGTSGRTDTQYF	TGTGCCAGCAGCCCTGGGACTAGCGGGAGAACAGATACGCAGTATTTT
TRBV7-3	15	-	TRBJ2-7	TRBD2	CASSSQAGRRYEQYF	TGTGCCAGCAGCTCCCAAGCGGGAAGGAGGTACGAGCAGTACTTC
TRBV30	23	-	TRBJ2-5	TRBD2	CAWSVSEQGDPLGLAGVQETQYF	TGTGCCTGGAGTGTATCGGAACAGGGGGATCCGCTGGGGCTAGCGGGAGTGCAAGAGACCCAGTACTTC
TRBV4-2	20	-	TRBJ2-1	TRBD2	CASSQDPGTSGRANYNEQFF	TGTGCCAGCAGCCAAGATCCGGGGACTAGCGGGAGGGCCAATTACAATGAGCAGTTCTTC